This T cell receptor (beta chain) was obtained from a study of radiotherapy plus CTLA-4 blockade in lung cancer. Assay used: immunoSEQ multiplex PCR; TCRdb lists only in-frame clones, some missing. Of roughly 66,000 clones listed, about four fifths are singletons. Deletions cut 4 bases from V and 11 bases from J, with 16 bases between. CDR3 length: 12 residues. CDR1 and CDR2 from the germline V gene are SGHRS and YFSETQ. The chain is built from TRBV5-1 and TRBJ2-7; TRBD2 is a possible D gene (6 bases). The input for sequencing was peripheral blood, taken from a patient treated with radiotherapy plus ipilimumab. This sequence originates from a human donor with non-small cell lung cancer who had a partial response to radiotherapy plus ipilimumab. CDR3 sequence reads: CASSTSGEAEYF. The CDR3 region has the DNA TGCGCCAGCAGCACCTCGGGGGAAGCAGAGTACTTC.